A single sample is the source of the 15 T cell receptor beta chains below, sequenced in a study of blood T cell repertoires in COVID-19. Method: immunoSEQ multiplex PCR; TCRdb's copy keeps in-frame clones and lacks some. Of 50,000 or so clones in the sample, roughly 91% were seen once. The material sequenced was peripheral blood. These receptors were collected from a man in his fifties or sixties with active COVID-19.

This chain uses TRBV19 with TRBJ1-5, with a possible D match to TRBD1 (5 bases). From germline, CDR1 is LNHDA and CDR2 SQIVND (reference sequence). V was clipped by 9 bases and J by 5 bases, with 17 bases between them. CDR3 size: 14 residues. The CDR3 spells CASKTRGGYQPQHF. The CDR3 DNA sequence: TGTGCCAGCAAGACCCGGGGGGGGTATCAGCCCCAGCATTTT.

J is TRBJ1-6 and V is TRBV30, with 8 bases aligning to TRBD1. The CDR3 consists of 12 residues. Trimming at V came to 7 bases and at J to 7 bases, leaving 3 bases not matched to a gene. Germline V gives CDR1 GTSNPN, CDR2 SVGIG (reference sequence). The CDR3 sequence: CASGQVNSPLHF. The CDR3 DNA reads as TGTGCCTCGGGACAGGTCAATTCACCCCTCCACTTT.

V usage is TRBV9 and J usage is TRBJ1-2, with D tentatively TRBD1 (5 bases). This CDR3 region has 13 residues. Trimming took 2 bases from V and 4 from J, leaving 9 bases between them. Germline-derived CDR1 and CDR2 are SGDLS and YYNGEE. The CDR3 DNA reads TGTGCCAGCAGCGTCGGTAGGGGCTATGGCTACACCTTC. Encoded protein: CASSVGRGYGYTF.

This rearrangement joins TRBV2 to TRBJ1-5; a weak D match, TRBD1 (6 bases). The CDR3 is 15 residues long. Germline V gene sequence: CDR1 SNHLY, CDR2 FYNNEI. With 3 bases removed from V and 4 bases from J, the gap between germline ends came to 13 bases. The DNA for the CDR3 is TGTGCCAGCAGTGATAGCAGGGGATTTAATCAGCCCCAGCATTTT. It yields the protein CASSDSRGFNQPQHF.

The chain couples TRBV5-6 to TRBJ2-7; possible D gene TRBD1, 5 bases. This CDR3 comprises 13 residues. From germline, CDR1 is SGHDT and CDR2 YYEEEE. With 5 bases removed from V and 9 bases from J, the gap between germline ends came to 18 bases. CDR3 sequence (DNA): TGTGCCAGCAGAACGACAGCAGCAAGGGGGCAGTACTTC. Translated: CASRTTAARGQYF.

The chain employs TRBV27 and TRBJ1-3; a weak D match, TRBD1 (6 bases). The CDR3 extends over 15 amino acids. Trimming pared 5 bases from V and 4 bases from J, leaving 15 bases between. The V gene's germline CDR1 is MNHEY and CDR2 SMNVEV (reference sequence). The DNA for the CDR3 is TGTGCCAGCAGTCCCAATGGGGGCTCAGGAAACACCATATATTTT. It codes for CASSPNGGSGNTIYF.

The chain combines TRBV2 with TRBJ1-3; D is unclear. The CDR3 spans 17 residues. The V end was cut by 3 bases, the J end by 2 bases, with 17 bases between. Germline loops: CDR1 SNHLY, CDR2 FYNNEI. The CDR3: CASSDRRTTNTGNTIYF. CDR3 in DNA: TGTGCCAGCAGTGATAGGAGAACAACCAATACTGGAAACACCATATATTTT.

The J gene is TRBJ2-7, the V gene TRBV5-1, with TRBD2 matching over 7 bases. The CDR3 has 15 amino acids. Germline-derived CDR1 and CDR2 are SGHRS and YFSETQ. Trimming took 3 bases from V and 1 from J; bases not matched to a gene: 7. The CDR3 loop is CASSYGTTRSYEQYF. The CDR3 coding sequence is TGCGCCAGCAGCTACGGGACTACCCGTTCCTACGAGCAGTACTTC.

This clone was detected a few times. This chain connects TRBV5-1 to TRBJ2-2; 13 bases fit TRBD2. V was pared by 0 bases and J by 4 bases, with 6 bases of the junction left unmatched. CDR1 SGHRS and CDR2 YFSETQ come from the germline V gene. CDR3 length: 18 residues. The CDR3 loop reads CASSLVLRTSGGTGELFF. Written as DNA, the CDR3 is TGCGCCAGCAGCTTGGTCCTTCGGACTAGCGGGGGCACCGGGGAGCTGTTTTTT.

The chain couples TRBV28 to TRBJ1-1, with TRBD1 identical over 10 bases. Germline assignment: CDR1 MDHEN and CDR2 SYDVKM. There are 15 residues in the CDR3. J gave up 4 bases and V 5 bases, and 7 bases lay outside the gene matches. The CDR3 loop reads CASSSQGQGGTEAFF. CDR3 DNA sequence: TGTGCCAGCAGTAGCCAAGGACAGGGGGGCACTGAAGCTTTCTTT.

The genes are TRBV27 and TRBJ2-6; 7 bases align to TRBD1. With 5 bases clipped from V and 2 bases from J, the junction kept 3 bases outside the gene matches. In germline, CDR1 is MNHEY, CDR2 SMNVEV (reference sequence). The CDR3 has 15 residues. CDR3 coding DNA: TGTGCCAGCAGTATACAGGGGACTGGGGCCAACGTCCTGACTTTC. Translated: CASSIQGTGANVLTF.

This chain links TRBV5-4 with TRBJ1-2; D might be TRBD1 (5 bases). There are 15 residues in the CDR3. Germline assignment: CDR1 SGHNT and CDR2 YYREEE (reference sequence). Trimming took off 0 bases at V and 4 bases at J, with 13 bases between the two ends. CDR3 bases: TGTGCCAGCAGCTTGGGAGGCGGGACCTCCTATGGCTACACCTTC. It is translated as CASSLGGGTSYGYTF.

This clone appeared a single time. V is TRBV3-1 (or the pseudogene TRBV3-2) and J is TRBJ1-5, with D possibly TRBD1 on 6 matching bases. The length of the CDR3 is 13 residues. V lost 6 bases and J 4 bases, leaving 10 bases between the germline ends. Germline loops: CDR1 LGHDT, CDR2 YNNKEL (reference sequence). The DNA of the CDR3 is TGTGCCAGCAGAGGGACACCGAATCAGCCCCAGCATTTT. Its protein product is CASRGTPNQPQHF.

The chain combines TRBV5-5 with TRBJ2-1; D might be TRBD2 (6 bases). CDR1 and CDR2 from the germline V gene are SGHKS and YYEKEE (reference sequence). Trimming shortened V by 3 bases and J by 0 bases, and 13 bases separated the two germline ends. The CDR3 is 16 residues long. For the CDR3, the DNA is TGTGCCAGCAGCTCTCTTAGCGGTGGCTCCTACAATGAGCAGTTCTTC. Translated: CASSSLSGGSYNEQFF.

This chain joins TRBV5-1 and TRBJ2-7, with 12 nucleotides matching TRBD2. The CDR3 extends over 16 amino acids. Germline assignment: CDR1 SGHRS and CDR2 YFSETQ. V dropped 2 bases and J dropped 7; count of bases not matched to a gene: 10. The CDR3 loop is CASSFRLAGDSGEQYF. In DNA, the CDR3 is TGCGCCAGCAGCTTCCGACTAGCGGGAGATTCGGGGGAGCAGTACTTC.